This TCR beta chain was identified in a study of radiotherapy plus CTLA-4 blockade in lung cancer. Overall study context: Objective responses were recorded in over 15% of patients, with disease control recorded in 25% to 40%.

Regarding the study as a whole: Reports state that early shifts in blood T cell clones, with interferon-beta, best predicted response. In blood, TCR clones derived from the tumor expanded after radiotherapy plus ipilimumab.

Focal radiation with ipilimumab CTLA-4 blockade was given to patients with chemo-refractory metastatic non-small-cell lung cancer. This CDR3 has 15 residues. The V and J ends lost 4 bases and 2 bases respectively, with 14 bases between them. Germline V CDR1 and CDR2: SGHDT, YYEEEE. The protocol was immunoSEQ multiplex PCR, while the TCRdb copy is restricted to in-frame clones and leaves out a portion. In the table there are around 72,000 clones, 78% of which are singletons. Concerning this clone: The antigen is not known.

The chain combines TRBV5-6 with TRBJ2-3; D is undetermined. The source is a human donor with non-small cell lung cancer who had a complete response to radiotherapy plus ipilimumab. The material sequenced was peripheral blood, taken from a patient treated with radiotherapy plus ipilimumab. The CDR3, as DNA: TGTGCCAGCAGCCCCGCTGGGTGGAACACAGATACGCAGTATTTT. Amino acids: CASSPAGWNTDTQYF.